What follows are 15 T cell receptor beta chains derived from one specimen sequenced in a study of blood T cell repertoires in COVID-19. The repertoire was sequenced with immunoSEQ multiplex PCR; TCRdb's copy has only in-frame clones and lacks some. This sample has some 130,000 clones, with about 92% found just once. The sample taken for sequencing was peripheral blood. The receptors come from a man between 60 and 75 years old with COVID-19, enrolled during active disease.

V usage is TRBV29-1 and J usage is TRBJ2-5; D is possibly TRBD2 (8 bases). V shed 7 bases and J shed 4 bases, with 16 bases lying between them. Germline V CDR1 and CDR2: SQVTM, ANQGSEA. CDR3 length equals 13 residues. CDR3 nucleotide sequence: TGCAGCGGCCAGACAGGGACTAGAGAGACCCAGTACTTC. Its translation is CSGQTGTRETQYF. The complete variable domain, with remaining parts taken from reference TRBV29-1 and TRBJ2-5, reads SAVISQKPSRDICQRGTSLTIQCQVDSQVTMMFWYRQQPGQSLTLIATANQGSEATYESGFVIDKFPISRPNLTFSTLTVSNMSPEDSSIYLCSGQTGTRETQYFGPGTRLLVL.

This sequence joins TRBV7-8 and TRBJ1-2; D is unclear. V was shortened by 1 base and J by 0 bases, with 9 bases between the two germline ends. This CDR3 has 15 residues. CDR1 and CDR2 from the germline V gene are SGHVS and FQNEAQ. DNA for the CDR3: TGTGCCAGCAGCTTAGGGACTGCCGCTAACTATGGCTACACCTTC. Amino acid sequence: CASSLGTAANYGYTF.

The chain uses TRBV19 and TRBJ2-7, with D perhaps TRBD1 (6 bases). Germline CDR1 and CDR2: LNHDA and SQIVND (reference sequence). The CDR3 contains 14 residues. Trimming pared 5 bases from V and 2 bases from J, leaving 13 bases between. The CDR3: CASSPRTETYEQYF. CDR3 in DNA: TGTGCCAGTAGTCCTCGGACAGAAACCTACGAGCAGTACTTC. The whole variable domain, remainder taken from reference TRBV19 and TRBJ2-7, is DGGITQSPKYLFRKEGQNVTLSCEQNLNHDAMYWYRQDPGQGLRLIYYSQIVNDFQKGDIAEGYSVSREKKESFPLTVTSAQKNPTAFYLCASSPRTETYEQYFGPGTRLTVT.

This chain uses TRBV5-8 with TRBJ2-1, with TRBD2 matching 11 bases. This CDR3 contains 16 residues. Losses at the gene ends were 4 bases for V and 9 bases for J; bases not matched to a gene: 12. The germline gives CDR1 SGHTS, CDR2 YDEGEE. The CDR3 nucleotides are TGTGCCAGCAGCAAAGGCCGGACTAGCGGGCAGGGTGAGCAGTTCTTC. This codes for CASSKGRTSGQGEQFF.

This rearrangement joins TRBV7-3 to TRBJ2-7; D gene ambiguous. The germline CDR1 and CDR2 sequences are SGHTA and FQGTGA. The CDR3 sequence is 13 residues long. The V and J ends lost 1 base and 4 bases respectively, with 8 bases between them. CDR3 in DNA: TGTGCCAGCAGCTTAATGTCGCGGTACGAGCAGTACTTC. This codes for CASSLMSRYEQYF.

The V gene is TRBV29-1, the J gene TRBJ2-7; maybe TRBD2 (6 bases). Trimming left V 2 bases short and J 4 bases short, with 15 bases between. Looked up from germline, CDR1 is SQVTM and CDR2 is ANQGSEA. The CDR3 is 14 amino acids. The CDR3 here is CSVEKPGTAYEQYF. CDR3 bases: TGCAGCGTTGAAAAACCCGGGACTGCGTACGAGCAGTACTTC.

The chain links TRBV10-1 to TRBJ2-7; 7 bases are a match to TRBD1. The junction had 5 bases not matched to a gene; V was cut back by 4 bases and J by 5 bases. Germline V gene sequence: CDR1 WNHNN, CDR2 SYGVQD (reference sequence). CDR3 length: 13 amino acids. CDR3 loop: CASSAGGRHEQYF. CDR3 in DNA: TGCGCCAGCAGTGCAGGGGGTAGGCACGAGCAGTACTTC.

This clone was seen only a few times. The V gene is TRBV6-1, the J gene TRBJ2-2, with D possibly TRBD2 on 7 matching bases. V shed 2 bases and J shed 4 bases, with 14 bases lying between them. This CDR3 is 16 amino acids long. The germline V gene has CDR1 MNHNS and CDR2 SASEGT. Written as DNA, the CDR3 is TGTGCCAGCAGTGAAAGGGGGGGAGTGGGCACCGGGGAGCTGTTTTTT. Amino acid sequence: CASSERGGVGTGELFF.

The chain employs TRBV29-1 and TRBJ2-7, with 8 bases aligning to TRBD1. The CDR3 loop spans 13 amino acids. J was trimmed by 7 bases and V by 7 bases; bases with no gene match: 12. Germline V CDR1 and CDR2: SQVTM, ANQGSEA. The CDR3 sequence: CSAPGQGAEEQYF. The DNA of the CDR3 is TGCAGCGCGCCGGGGCAGGGGGCGGAAGAGCAGTACTTC.

CDR3 sequence (DNA): TGTGCCAGCAGTCCGCAAGAGACCCAGTACTTC. Its translation: CASSPQETQYF. The genes are TRBV6-2 or TRBV6-3 and TRBJ2-5; D is uncertain. The V gene lost 5 bases and the J gene lost 2 bases, with 3 bases spanning the gap. The CDR3 covers 11 residues. Per the germline V gene, CDR1 is MNHEY and CDR2 is SVGEGT.

The chain combines TRBV7-9 with TRBJ1-2, with a possible D match to TRBD1 (6 bases). Trimming left V 5 bases short and J 2 bases short, with 21 bases between. CDR1 SEHNR and CDR2 FQNEAQ come from the germline V gene (reference sequence). The CDR3 loop spans 17 amino acids. The CDR3 loop is CASSKTNVGAGNYGYTF. The CDR3 bases are TGTGCCAGCAGCAAAACGAATGTGGGGGCTGGCAACTATGGCTACACCTTC.

The chain carries TRBV18 and TRBJ2-7; the D gene is possibly TRBD1 (5 bases). V was cut by 2 bases and J by 2 bases, with 13 bases left in between. Germline loops: CDR1 KGHSH, CDR2 LQKENI. CDR3 size: 15 residues. For the CDR3, the DNA is TGTGCCAGCTCACCAGTGGTAATAGGGGCCTACGAGCAGTACTTC. Its protein is CASSPVVIGAYEQYF.

The chain employs TRBV28 and TRBJ2-5, with D unresolved. Trimming shortened V by 3 bases and J by 5 bases, and 4 bases separated the two germline ends. There are 11 residues in the CDR3. Germline V gene lookup returns CDR1 MDHEN and CDR2 SYDVKM. CDR3 in amino acids: CASSFRETQYF. CDR3 coding DNA: TGTGCCAGCAGTTTCAGGGAGACCCAGTACTTC. The whole variable domain, remainder taken from reference TRBV28 and TRBJ2-5, is DVKVTQSSRYLVKRTGEKVFLECVQDMDHENMFWYRQDPGLGLRLIYFSYDVKMKEKGDIPEGYSVSREKKERFSLILESASTNQTSMYLCASSFRETQYFGPGTRLLVL.

The J gene is TRBJ2-1, the V gene TRBV20-1; D might be TRBD2 (6 bases). Per the germline V gene, CDR1 is DFQATT and CDR2 is SNEGSKA (reference sequence). This CDR3 has 15 amino acids. Trimming left V 3 bases short and J 3 bases short, with 15 bases between. The CDR3 bases are TGCAGTGCTAGTGGTCTGGGGGGTATCTACAATGAGCAGTTCTTC. This encodes CSASGLGGIYNEQFF.

J is TRBJ2-1 and V is TRBV5-4; a possible D gene is TRBD2 (5 bases). CDR1 is SGHNT, CDR2 YYREEE, per germline (reference sequence). V was cut by 0 bases and J by 6 bases, with 10 bases left in between. This CDR3 has 14 residues. The CDR3 region is CASSLDFEGNEQFF. CDR3 bases: TGTGCCAGCAGCTTGGATTTTGAGGGCAATGAGCAGTTCTTC.